This T cell receptor (beta chain) originates from a study of OX40 agonist ivuxolimab in advanced cancers. This CDR3 has 16 amino acids. Data came from immunoSEQ multiplex PCR; TCRdb stores just in-frame clones and leaves some out. The sample has tens of thousands of clones, approximately 85% seen once. This clonotype was sampled from an adult with an advanced solid tumor such as melanoma, head and neck, liver or kidney cancer. The source was CD4+ or CD8+ T cells sorted from blood, collected in a trial of the OX40 agonist ivuxolimab. The chain recombines TRBV12-2 with TRBJ2-1; TRBD2, the table's D call, was not compared with the DNA. TRBV12-2 is given as a pseudogene. The DNA for the CDR3 is TGTGCAAGTCGCTTAGCGCCAGTAGCCGAGTACAATGAGCAGTTCTTC. This encodes CASRLAPVAEYNEQFF.